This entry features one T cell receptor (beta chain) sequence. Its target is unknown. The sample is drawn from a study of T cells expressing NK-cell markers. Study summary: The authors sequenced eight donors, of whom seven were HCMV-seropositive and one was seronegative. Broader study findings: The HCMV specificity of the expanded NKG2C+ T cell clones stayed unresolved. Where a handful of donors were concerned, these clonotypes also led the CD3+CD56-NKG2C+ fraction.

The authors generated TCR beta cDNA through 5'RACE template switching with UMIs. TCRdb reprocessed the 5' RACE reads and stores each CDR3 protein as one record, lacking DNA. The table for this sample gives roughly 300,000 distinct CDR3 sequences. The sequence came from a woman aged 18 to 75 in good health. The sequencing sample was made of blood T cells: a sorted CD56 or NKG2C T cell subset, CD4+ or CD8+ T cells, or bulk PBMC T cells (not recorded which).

This CDR3 reads CASSQTGYQLAKNIQYF. The chain employs TRBV3-1 and TRBJ2-4. The CDR3 has 17 residues. CDR1 LGHDT and CDR2 YNNKEL come from the germline V gene (reference sequence).